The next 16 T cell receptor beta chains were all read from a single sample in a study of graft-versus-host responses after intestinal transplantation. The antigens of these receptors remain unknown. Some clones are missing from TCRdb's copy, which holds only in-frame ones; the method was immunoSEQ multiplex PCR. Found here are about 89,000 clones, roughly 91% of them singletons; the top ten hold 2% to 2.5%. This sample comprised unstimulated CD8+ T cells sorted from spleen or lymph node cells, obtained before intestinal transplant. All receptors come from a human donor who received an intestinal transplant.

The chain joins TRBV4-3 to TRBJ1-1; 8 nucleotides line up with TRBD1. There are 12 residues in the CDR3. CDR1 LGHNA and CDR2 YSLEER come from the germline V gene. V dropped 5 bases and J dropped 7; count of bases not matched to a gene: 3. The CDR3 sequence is CASSKTGDEAFF. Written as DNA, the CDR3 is TGCGCCAGCAGCAAGACAGGGGATGAAGCTTTCTTT.

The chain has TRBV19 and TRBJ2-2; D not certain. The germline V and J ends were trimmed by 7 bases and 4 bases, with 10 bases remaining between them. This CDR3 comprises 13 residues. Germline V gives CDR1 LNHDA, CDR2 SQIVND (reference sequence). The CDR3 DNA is TGTGCCAGTACACAGCAAGCCACCGGGGAGCTGTTTTTT. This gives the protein CASTQQATGELFF.

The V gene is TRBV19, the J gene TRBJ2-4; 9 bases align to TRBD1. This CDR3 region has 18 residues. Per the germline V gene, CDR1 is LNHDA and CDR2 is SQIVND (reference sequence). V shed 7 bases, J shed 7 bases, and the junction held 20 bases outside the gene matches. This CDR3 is CASIRTGELGVISNIQYF. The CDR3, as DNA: TGTGCCAGTATCAGGACAGGGGAATTGGGGGTGATTTCCAACATTCAGTACTTC.

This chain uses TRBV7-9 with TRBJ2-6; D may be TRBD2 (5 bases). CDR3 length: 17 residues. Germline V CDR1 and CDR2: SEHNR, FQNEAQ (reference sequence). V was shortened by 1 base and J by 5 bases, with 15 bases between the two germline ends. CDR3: CASSLGKAGRRANVLTF. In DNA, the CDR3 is TGTGCCAGCAGCTTAGGAAAGGCGGGTCGAAGGGCCAACGTCCTGACTTTC.

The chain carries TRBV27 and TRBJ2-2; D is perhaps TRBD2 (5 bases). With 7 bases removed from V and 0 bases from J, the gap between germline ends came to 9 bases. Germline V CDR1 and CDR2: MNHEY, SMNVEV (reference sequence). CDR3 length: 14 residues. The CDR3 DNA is TGTGCCAGCACCCTGCGGGCGAACACCGGGGAGCTGTTTTTT. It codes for CASTLRANTGELFF.

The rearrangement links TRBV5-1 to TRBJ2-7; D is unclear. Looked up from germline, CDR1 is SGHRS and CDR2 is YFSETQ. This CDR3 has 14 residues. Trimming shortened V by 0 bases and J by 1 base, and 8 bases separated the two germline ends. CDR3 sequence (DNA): TGCGCCAGCAGCTTGGCTACCTTTTCCTACGAGCAGTACTTC. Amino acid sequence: CASSLATFSYEQYF.

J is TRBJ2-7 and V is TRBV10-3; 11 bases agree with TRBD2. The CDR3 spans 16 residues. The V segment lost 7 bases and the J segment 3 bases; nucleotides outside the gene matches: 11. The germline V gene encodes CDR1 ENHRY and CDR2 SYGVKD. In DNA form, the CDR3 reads TGTGCCATCAAATTAAGGGGGACTAGCGGTAACTACGAGCAGTACTTC. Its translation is CAIKLRGTSGNYEQYF.

Written as DNA, the CDR3 is TGTGCCAGCGATTACGGAGGGACGGGAGGCTACGAGCAGTACTTC. Protein product: CASDYGGTGGYEQYF. This rearrangement joins TRBV7-9 to TRBJ2-7; 7 bases line up with TRBD2. This CDR3 has 15 amino acids. With 8 bases clipped from V and 3 bases from J, the junction kept 13 bases outside the gene matches. Germline CDR1 is SEHNR and CDR2 is FQNEAQ (reference sequence).

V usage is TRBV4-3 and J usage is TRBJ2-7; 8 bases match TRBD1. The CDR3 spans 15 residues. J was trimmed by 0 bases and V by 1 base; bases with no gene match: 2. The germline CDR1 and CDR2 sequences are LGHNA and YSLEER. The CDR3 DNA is TGCGCCAGCAGCCAAGGGACAGGGAGCTCCTACGAGCAGTACTTC. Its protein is CASSQGTGSSYEQYF.

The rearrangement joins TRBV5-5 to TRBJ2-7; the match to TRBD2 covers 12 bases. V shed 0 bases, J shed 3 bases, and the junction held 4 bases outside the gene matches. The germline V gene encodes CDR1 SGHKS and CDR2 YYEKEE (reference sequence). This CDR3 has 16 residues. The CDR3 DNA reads TGTGCCAGCAGCTTGGATAGGACTAGCGGGAACTACGAGCAGTACTTC. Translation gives CASSLDRTSGNYEQYF.

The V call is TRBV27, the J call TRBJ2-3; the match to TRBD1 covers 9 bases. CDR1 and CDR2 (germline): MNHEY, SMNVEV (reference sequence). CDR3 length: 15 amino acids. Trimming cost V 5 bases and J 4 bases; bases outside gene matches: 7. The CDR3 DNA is TGTGCCAGCAGTCCCGGGACAGGGAGGGCAGATACGCAGTATTTT. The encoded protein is CASSPGTGRADTQYF.

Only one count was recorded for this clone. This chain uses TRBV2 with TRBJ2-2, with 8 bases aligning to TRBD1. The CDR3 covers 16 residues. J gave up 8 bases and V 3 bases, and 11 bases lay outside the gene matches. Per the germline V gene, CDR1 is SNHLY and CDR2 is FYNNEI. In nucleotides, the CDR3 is TGTGCCAGCAGTGACAGCGGACAGGGCTACAAAGGGGAGCTGTTTTTT. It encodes CASSDSGQGYKGELFF.

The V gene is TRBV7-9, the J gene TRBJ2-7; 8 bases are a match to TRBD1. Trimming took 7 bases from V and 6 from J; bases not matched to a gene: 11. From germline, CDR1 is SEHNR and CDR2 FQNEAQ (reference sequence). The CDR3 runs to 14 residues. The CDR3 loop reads CASTGNQGASEQYF. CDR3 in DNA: TGTGCCAGCACGGGAAACCAGGGGGCCAGCGAGCAGTACTTC. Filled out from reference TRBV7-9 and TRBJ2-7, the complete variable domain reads DTGVSQNPRHKITKRGQNVTFRCDPISEHNRLYWYRQTLGQGPEFLTYFQNEAQLEKSRLLSDRFSAERPKGSFSTLEIQRTEQGDSAMYLCASTGNQGASEQYFGPGTRLTVT.

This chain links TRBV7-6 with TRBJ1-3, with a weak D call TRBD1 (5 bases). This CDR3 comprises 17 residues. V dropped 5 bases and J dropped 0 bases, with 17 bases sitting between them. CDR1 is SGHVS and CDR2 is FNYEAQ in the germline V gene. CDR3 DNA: TGTGCCAGCAGCCCTGGGGGGGAGTTAATCTCTGGAAACACCATATATTTT. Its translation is CASSPGGELISGNTIYF.

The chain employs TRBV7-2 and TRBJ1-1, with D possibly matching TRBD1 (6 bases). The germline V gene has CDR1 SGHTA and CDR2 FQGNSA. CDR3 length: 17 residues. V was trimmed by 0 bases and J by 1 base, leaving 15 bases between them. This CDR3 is CASSLALPGQTNTEAFF. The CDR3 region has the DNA TGTGCCAGCAGCTTAGCACTCCCGGGACAAACGAACACTGAAGCTTTCTTT.

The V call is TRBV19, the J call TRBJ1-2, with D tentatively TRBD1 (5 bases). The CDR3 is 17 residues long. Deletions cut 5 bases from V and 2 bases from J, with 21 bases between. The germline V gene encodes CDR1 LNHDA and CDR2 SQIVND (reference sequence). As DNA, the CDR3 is TGTGCCAGTAGTGCTTCGCAGGACACCCAATTAAACTATGGCTACACCTTC. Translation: CASSASQDTQLNYGYTF.